Listed here are 29 T cell receptor beta chains from one sample, sequenced in a study of control samples from healthy donors and cancer patients. Generated by immunoSEQ multiplex PCR, the TCRdb table keeps only in-frame clones and is missing some. The top ten clones hold around 1.5% of a sample with approximately 220,000 clones, roughly 94% of them seen once. The specimen sequenced was blood. The receptors shown here come from a man aged 45 to 65 in good health.

This chain links TRBV12-3 or TRBV12-4 with TRBJ1-2; maybe TRBD1 (5 bases). The CDR3 has 13 residues. With 5 bases removed from V and 5 bases from J, the gap between germline ends came to 12 bases. The DNA of the CDR3 is TGTGCCAGCAGTACAAACAGGATTTATGGCTACACCTTC. Its translation is CASSTNRIYGYTF.

The gene calls are TRBV30 and TRBJ2-7, with TRBD2 identical over 7 bases. V was clipped by 7 bases and J by 5 bases; unmatched bases: 5. Germline V gene data show CDR1 as GTSNPN and CDR2 as SVGIG (reference sequence). The CDR3 has 11 residues. For the CDR3, the DNA is TGTGCCTCGGGACTAAGCAACGAGCAGTACTTC. Encoded protein: CASGLSNEQYF. The full variable domain, completed using reference TRBV30 and TRBJ2-7, is SQTIHQWPATLVQPVGSPLSLECTVEGTSNPNLYWYRQAAGRGLQLLFYSVGIGQISSEVPQNLSASRPQDRQFILSSKKLLLSDSGFYLCASGLSNEQYFGPGTRLTVT.

V usage is TRBV3-1 (or the pseudogene TRBV3-2) and J usage is TRBJ1-2; D perhaps matches TRBD1 (5 bases). V lost 0 bases and J lost 7, with 12 bases in between. Germline loops: CDR1 LGHDT, CDR2 YNNKEL (reference sequence). This CDR3 region has 14 residues. The CDR3: CASSQESGTGGYTF. The DNA for the CDR3 is TGTGCCAGCAGCCAAGAATCCGGGACCGGTGGCTACACCTTC.

The rearrangement links TRBV27 to TRBJ2-1, with no clear D. Germline-derived CDR1 and CDR2 are MNHEY and SMNVEV (reference sequence). This CDR3 is 13 amino acids long. The V end was cut by 4 bases, the J end by 4 bases, with 8 bases between. CDR3 amino acids: CASSYKAYNEQFF. In nucleotides, the CDR3 is TGTGCCAGCAGTTATAAAGCTTACAATGAGCAGTTCTTC.

This rearrangement joins TRBV28 to TRBJ2-2; D not resolved. Germline-derived CDR1 and CDR2 are MDHEN and SYDVKM. Trimming stripped 6 bases from V and 8 bases from J, with 10 bases between. The CDR3 sequence is 12 residues long. CDR3 region: CASRILQGELFF. In DNA, the CDR3 is TGTGCCAGCAGGATCCTACAGGGGGAGCTGTTTTTT.

The chain combines TRBV2 with TRBJ2-5, with 7 nucleotides matching TRBD2. V shed 3 bases and J 2 bases; nucleotides not matched to a gene: 0. CDR1 SNHLY and CDR2 FYNNEI come from the germline V gene. This CDR3 is built from 13 residues. The CDR3, as DNA: TGTGCCAGCAGTGAGGGGGGGCAAGAGACCCAGTACTTC. Protein: CASSEGGQETQYF.

V gene TRBV24-1 combines with J gene TRBJ2-1; 7 bases map to TRBD1. The junction had 9 bases not matched to a gene; V was cut back by 8 bases and J by 6 bases. The CDR3 consists of 14 residues. Germline CDR1 and CDR2: KGHDR and SFDVKD. CDR3 region: CATIGKGAINEQFF. In nucleotides, the CDR3 is TGTGCCACCATAGGGAAGGGGGCGATCAATGAGCAGTTCTTC.

This rearrangement joins TRBV5-1 to TRBJ1-6, with a tentative D call TRBD1 (5 bases). CDR1 is SGHRS and CDR2 is YFSETQ in the germline V gene. CDR3 length equals 16 residues. V was trimmed by 4 bases and J by 4 bases, leaving 15 bases between them. The CDR3 DNA reads TGCGCCAGCAGCCGGGGGTCCGGAGATTATAATTCACCCCTCCACTTT. This translates into CASSRGSGDYNSPLHF. The full variable domain, its missing parts supplied by reference TRBV5-1 and TRBJ1-6, is KAGVTQTPRYLIKTRGQQVTLSCSPISGHRSVSWYQQTPGQGLQFLFEYFSETQRNKGNFPGRFSGRQFSNSRSEMNVSTLELGDSALYLCASSRGSGDYNSPLHFGNGTRLTVT.

This clone was seen a handful of times. The chain combines TRBV3-1 (or the pseudogene TRBV3-2) with TRBJ2-7; 7 bases agree with TRBD1. The V gene end was trimmed by 4 bases and the J gene end by 3 bases; junction bases not matched to a gene: 3. From germline, CDR1 is LGHDT and CDR2 YNNKEL (reference sequence). This CDR3 has 13 amino acids. The CDR3 nucleotides are TGTGCCAGCAGCCCCCCAGGGGGCTACGAGCAGTACTTC. Translation gives CASSPPGGYEQYF.

The CDR3 nucleotides are TGTGCCAGCAGCCCCTTAAGGCAGGGGGCTAGTTATGGCTACACCTTC. The encoded protein is CASSPLRQGASYGYTF. The chain recombines TRBV3-1 (or the pseudogene TRBV3-2) with TRBJ1-2, with 8 bases lining up with TRBD1. V lost 4 bases and J lost 5; bases outside the gene matches: 12. The CDR3 is 16 residues long. Germline lookup yields CDR1 LGHDT and CDR2 YNNKEL (reference sequence).

The chain couples TRBV3-1 (or the pseudogene TRBV3-2) to TRBJ2-5; D is possibly TRBD1 (5 bases). CDR3 length equals 14 residues. The germline V and J ends were trimmed by 3 bases and 2 bases, with 10 bases remaining between them. The germline gives CDR1 LGHDT, CDR2 YNNKEL (reference sequence). CDR3 DNA: TGTGCCAGCAGCCATCCCGACAGACAAGAGACCCAGTACTTC. It codes for CASSHPDRQETQYF.

This chain uses TRBV7-2 with TRBJ2-6; D uncertain. V was pared by 5 bases and J by 2 bases, with 10 bases between. CDR3 length: 15 amino acids. CDR1 is SGHTA, CDR2 FQGNSA, per germline. The CDR3: CASSILGAGANVLTF. The CDR3 region has the DNA TGTGCCAGCAGCATCCTTGGGGCTGGGGCCAACGTCCTGACTTTC.

The chain combines TRBV2 with TRBJ2-7, with D tentatively TRBD1 (6 bases). CDR1 and CDR2 (germline): SNHLY, FYNNEI. V was clipped by 6 bases and J by 0 bases, with 15 bases between them. There are 15 residues in the CDR3. The CDR3 DNA is TGTGCCAGCAGCTTCGGACAGCTCTACTCCTACGAGCAGTACGTC. Translated, it gives CASSFGQLYSYEQYV.

V is TRBV7-6 and J is TRBJ2-5; TRBD2 aligns across 15 bases. CDR1 is SGHVS, CDR2 FNYEAQ, per germline. Trimming cost V 5 bases and J 5 bases; bases outside gene matches: 9. The CDR3 has 17 residues. This CDR3 reads CASSTRTSGGAGETQYF. The CDR3 coding sequence is TGTGCCAGCAGCACTCGGACTAGCGGGGGGGCCGGGGAGACCCAGTACTTC.

The rearrangement joins TRBV6-4 to TRBJ1-2; a weak D match, TRBD1 (6 bases). CDR1 MRHNA and CDR2 SNTAGT come from the germline V gene. The CDR3 totals 16 residues. Trimming shortened V by 2 bases and J by 8 bases, and 21 bases separated the two germline ends. The CDR3 spells CASSDEFVDRSLGYTF. CDR3 sequence (DNA): TGTGCCAGCAGTGACGAATTTGTGGACAGATCTTTGGGCTACACCTTC.

The rearrangement joins TRBV29-1 to TRBJ2-7; TRBD1 matches at 7 bases. Trimming at V came to 4 bases and at J to 6 bases, leaving 6 bases not matched to a gene. This CDR3 region has 12 residues. CDR1 is SQVTM and CDR2 is ANQGSEA in the germline V gene. In nucleotides, the CDR3 is TGCAGCGTTGGTATACAGGGGACCGAGCAGTACTTC. Its translation is CSVGIQGTEQYF.

J is TRBJ2-3 and V is TRBV5-5; 8 bases match TRBD2. CDR3 length equals 15 residues. Trimming cost V 4 bases and J 6 bases; bases outside gene matches: 10. Germline CDR1 is SGHKS and CDR2 is YYEKEE (reference sequence). The CDR3 nucleotides read TGTGCCAGCAGCGCCTCTGGCGGGGGGTTGGATACGCAGTATTTT. Translation: CASSASGGGLDTQYF.

The chain couples TRBV29-1 to TRBJ2-2, with TRBD1 identical over 10 bases. CDR3 length: 15 amino acids. Germline lookup yields CDR1 SQVTM and CDR2 ANQGSEA. After removal of 5 bases from V and 1 base from J, the junction contained 4 bases not matched to a gene. The CDR3 is CSVFRDRGNTGELFF. The CDR3 coding sequence is TGCAGCGTTTTCCGGGACAGGGGGAACACCGGGGAGCTGTTTTTT.

This clone was recorded a few times. V is TRBV7-8 and J is TRBJ1-3, with D perhaps TRBD1 (5 bases). In germline, CDR1 is SGHVS, CDR2 FQNEAQ. The CDR3 loop spans 16 amino acids. Trimming pared 0 bases from V and 0 bases from J, leaving 9 bases between. CDR3 sequence (DNA): TGTGCCAGCAGCTTAGCGGGGCTGGCCTCTGGAAACACCATATATTTT. It yields the protein CASSLAGLASGNTIYF.

The genes are TRBV3-1 (or the pseudogene TRBV3-2) and TRBJ1-5, with 8 bases fitting TRBD1. Trimming cost V 4 bases and J 7 bases; bases outside gene matches: 12. Per germline, CDR1 LGHDT and CDR2 YNNKEL (reference sequence). The CDR3 length is 16 residues. CDR3 region: CASSLSAGGVRQPQHF. For the CDR3, the DNA is TGTGCCAGCAGCCTCTCGGCAGGGGGCGTAAGGCAGCCCCAGCATTTT.

The V and J genes are TRBV28 and TRBJ2-7; D perhaps matches TRBD1 (6 bases). This CDR3 is built from 15 residues. V was pared by 0 bases and J by 0 bases, with 9 bases between. CDR1 is MDHEN and CDR2 is SYDVKM in the germline V gene. The DNA for the CDR3 is TGTGCCAGCAGTTTATGGGGGGACATCTCCTACGAGCAGTACTTC. Amino acid sequence: CASSLWGDISYEQYF. Combining the CDR3 with reference TRBV28 and TRBJ2-7 gives the whole variable domain DVKVTQSSRYLVKRTGEKVFLECVQDMDHENMFWYRQDPGLGLRLIYFSYDVKMKEKGDIPEGYSVSREKKERFSLILESASTNQTSMYLCASSLWGDISYEQYFGPGTRLTVT.

This clone was observed a single time. The chain is built from TRBV7-9 and TRBJ1-5, with TRBD1 matching over 9 bases. The J segment lost 3 bases and the V segment lost 4 bases, leaving 4 bases of the junction unmatched. The CDR3 is 15 amino acids. Germline CDR1 SEHNR, CDR2 FQNEAQ (reference sequence). CDR3 loop: CASSSDRGFNQPQHF. CDR3 coding DNA: TGTGCCAGCAGCTCGGACAGGGGTTTCAATCAGCCCCAGCATTTT.

The chain combines TRBV5-1 with TRBJ1-5; TRBD1 is a possible D gene (5 bases). The germline V gene encodes CDR1 SGHRS and CDR2 YFSETQ. The V end lost 2 bases, the J end lost 2 bases, and 11 bases lay between the germline ends. The CDR3 extends over 15 amino acids. CDR3 DNA: TGCGCCAGCAGCTTAGGGGTAGATGGCAATCAGCCCCAGCATTTT. As protein: CASSLGVDGNQPQHF.

This chain uses TRBV7-2 with TRBJ1-1, with a weak D call TRBD1 (5 bases). The CDR3 has 15 residues. CDR1 and CDR2 (germline): SGHTA, FQGNSA. With 5 bases removed from V and 0 bases from J, the gap between germline ends came to 13 bases. The CDR3 loop reads CASSARRGLNTEAFF. The CDR3 DNA reads as TGTGCCAGCAGCGCAAGGAGGGGTCTGAACACTGAAGCTTTCTTT. Full variable domain (missing parts from reference TRBV7-2 and TRBJ1-1): GAGVSQSPSNKVTEKGKDVELRCDPISGHTALYWYRQSLGQGLEFLIYFQGNSAPDKSGLPSDRFSAERTGGSVSTLTIQRTQQEDSAVYLCASSARRGLNTEAFFGQGTRLTVV.

The chain joins TRBV6-6 to TRBJ1-4; TRBD1 is a possible D gene (5 bases). The CDR3 has 15 amino acids. V was pared by 6 bases and J by 2 bases, with 13 bases between. Germline CDR1 reads MNHNY; CDR2 reads SVGAGI (reference sequence). This CDR3 is CASRPTGSTNEKLFF. CDR3 DNA sequence: TGTGCCAGCAGGCCTACAGGTTCGACTAATGAAAAACTGTTTTTT.

This chain links TRBV20-1 with TRBJ2-7, with no clear D. Trimming stripped 3 bases from V and 4 bases from J, with 7 bases between. Germline lookup yields CDR1 DFQATT and CDR2 SNEGSKA (reference sequence). The length of the CDR3 is 11 residues. The CDR3 DNA is TGCAGTGCTAGGGATTATTACGAGCAGTACTTC. It yields the protein CSARDYYEQYF.

This chain links TRBV5-6 with TRBJ1-2; possibly TRBD1 for D (6 bases). V was clipped by 4 bases and J by 3 bases, with 13 bases between them. The germline gives CDR1 SGHDT, CDR2 YYEEEE. This CDR3 spans 14 amino acids. The chain's CDR3 is CASSEGGIHYGYTF. The CDR3 coding sequence is TGTGCCAGCAGCGAAGGGGGTATACACTATGGCTACACCTTC.

The V call is TRBV7-2, the J call TRBJ2-1; the D is unclear. Germline assignment: CDR1 SGHTA and CDR2 FQGNSA. This CDR3 comprises 11 residues. Deletions cut 5 bases from V and 7 bases from J, with 6 bases between. The CDR3 protein is CASSGVNEQFF. The DNA for the CDR3 is TGTGCCAGCAGCGGTGTAAATGAGCAGTTCTTC.

The rearrangement uses TRBV30 and TRBJ1-1; D is ambiguous. V was pared by 0 bases and J by 2 bases, with 7 bases between. CDR3 length: 13 residues. Germline V gene lookup returns CDR1 GTSNPN and CDR2 SVGIG (reference sequence). This CDR3 is CAWSVFSNTEAFF. CDR3 DNA: TGTGCCTGGAGTGTGTTCAGTAACACTGAAGCTTTCTTT.